Shown below are 5 T cell receptor beta chains from a single sample sequenced in a study of neurological immune-mediated disorders. Each CDR3 protein gets one entry after TCRdb re-called the 5' RACE reads with MiXCR. Among 59,000 or so distinct CDR3 sequences, about 13% were seen once, and the ten largest hold about 10%. The sequencing sample was made of PBMCs. The receptors were gathered from a woman in her sixties or seventies with HTLV-1-associated myelopathy (HAM/TSP).

V is TRBV5-1 and J is TRBJ2-1; 10 bases match TRBD1. CDR1 is SGHRS, CDR2 YFSETQ, per germline. V trimming: 0 bases; J trimming: 3 bases; junction bases outside the gene matches: 0. This CDR3 has 15 residues. The CDR3 protein is CASSLGDRGYNEQFF. The CDR3 nucleotides are TGCGCCAGCAGCTTGGGGGACAGGGGCTACAATGAGCAGTTCTTC.

To note about this clonotype: With a much larger clone just one base away, this may be a read error. The chain is built from TRBV20-1 and TRBJ2-1; tentative D call: TRBD1 (6 bases). The CDR3 is 13 amino acids. Germline V CDR1 and CDR2: DFQATT, SNEGSKA (reference sequence). With 5 bases removed from V and 9 bases from J, the gap between germline ends came to 17 bases. This CDR3 is CSAPGHGTGEQFF. As DNA, the CDR3 is TGCAGTGCTCCGGGACATGGGACCGGTGAGCAGTTCTTC.

The table lists this clonotype with many counts. V gene TRBV12-3 or TRBV12-4 combines with J gene TRBJ2-6; 10 bases match TRBD1. Trimming removed 5 bases from V and 2 bases from J; junction bases left unmatched: 3. The CDR3 loop spans 16 amino acids. The DNA for the CDR3 is TGTGCCAGCAGTGACAGGGGGCTCGCTGGGGCCAACGTCCTGACTTTC. Translated, it gives CASSDRGLAGANVLTF.

This clonotype was seen at least ten times. The J gene is TRBJ2-1, the V gene TRBV3-1; TRBD2 matches at 9 bases. After removal of 0 bases from V and 6 bases from J, the junction contained 6 bases not matched to a gene. The germline V gene has CDR1 LGHDT and CDR2 YNNKEL (reference sequence). There are 16 residues in the CDR3. CDR3 DNA: TGTGCCAGCAGCCAAGATTGGGCTAGCGGGGTCAATGAGCAGTTCTTC. Its protein product is CASSQDWASGVNEQFF.

The table lists this clonotype with many counts. This chain uses TRBV9 with TRBJ1-3; TRBD1 might be the D (6 bases). V lost 1 base and J 4 bases, leaving 12 bases between the germline ends. The length of the CDR3 is 15 residues. CDR1 and CDR2 (germline): SGDLS, YYNGEE. CDR3: CASSVSGQQGNTIYF. DNA for the CDR3: TGTGCCAGCAGCGTAAGCGGACAGCAAGGAAACACCATATATTTT.